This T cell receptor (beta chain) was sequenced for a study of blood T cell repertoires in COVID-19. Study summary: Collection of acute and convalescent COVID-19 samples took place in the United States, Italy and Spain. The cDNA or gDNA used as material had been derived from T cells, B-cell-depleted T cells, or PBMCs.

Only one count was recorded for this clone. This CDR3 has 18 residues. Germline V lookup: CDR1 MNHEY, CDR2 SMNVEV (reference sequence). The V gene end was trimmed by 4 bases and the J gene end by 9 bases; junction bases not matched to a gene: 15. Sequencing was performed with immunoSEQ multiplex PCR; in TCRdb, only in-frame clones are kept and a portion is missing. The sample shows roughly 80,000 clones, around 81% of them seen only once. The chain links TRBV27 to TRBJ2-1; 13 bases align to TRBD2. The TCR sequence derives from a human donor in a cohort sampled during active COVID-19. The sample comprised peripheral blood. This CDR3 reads CASSSPSTSGGPGGEQFF. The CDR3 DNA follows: TGTGCCAGCAGTTCTCCTTCGACTAGCGGGGGGCCGGGGGGTGAGCAGTTCTTC.